This T cell receptor (beta chain) was captured in a study of shared clonotypes between healthy human individuals. Over several immunoSEQ plates, each subset's genomic DNA was distributed in even portions. Repertoires were generated with immunoSEQ multiplex PCR, while TCRdb's copy carries only in-frame clones and drops some. Altogether some 2.4 million clones are present, 90% to 95% being singletons, with the ten largest covering approximately 0.37%. Turning to this clone: Its antigen remains unidentified.

Findings and limits, study-wide: Shared clonotypes: 4.5% to 6.5% naive CD4, about 4% naive CD8, 2.3% memory CD4, 0.4% memory CD8.

The CD4+ fraction was divided into a CD45RA+ naive subset and a CD45RA-negative memory subset. Germline CDR1 is MNHEY and CDR2 is SVGAGI. V shed 6 bases and J shed 8 bases, with 13 bases lying between them. The CDR3 is 12 amino acids. This sequence originates from a man younger than 30 in good health. Some clones in this sample may be carry-over from other donors' samples. The genes are TRBV6-5 and TRBJ1-2; D may be TRBD1 (6 bases). Sequenced: naive CD4+ T cells from PBMCs. Subset given: CD45RA+ positively selected. For the CDR3, the DNA is TGTGCCAGCAGCACAGGGTTTCACGGCTACACCTTC. Protein product: CASSTGFHGYTF.